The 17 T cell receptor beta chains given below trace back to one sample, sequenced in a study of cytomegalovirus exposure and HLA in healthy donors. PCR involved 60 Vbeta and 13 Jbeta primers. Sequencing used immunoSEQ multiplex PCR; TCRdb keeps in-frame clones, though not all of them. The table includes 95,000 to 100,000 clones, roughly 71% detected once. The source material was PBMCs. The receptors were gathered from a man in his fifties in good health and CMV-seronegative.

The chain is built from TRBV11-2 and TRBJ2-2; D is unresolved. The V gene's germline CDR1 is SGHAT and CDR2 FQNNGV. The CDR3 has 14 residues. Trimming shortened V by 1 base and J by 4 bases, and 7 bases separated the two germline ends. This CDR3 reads CASSLAQFTGELFF. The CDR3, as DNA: TGTGCCAGCAGCTTAGCTCAGTTCACCGGGGAGCTGTTTTTT.

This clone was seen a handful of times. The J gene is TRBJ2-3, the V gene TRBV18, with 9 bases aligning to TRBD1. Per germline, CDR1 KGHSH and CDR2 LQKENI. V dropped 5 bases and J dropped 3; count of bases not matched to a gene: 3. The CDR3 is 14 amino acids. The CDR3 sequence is CASSWGTGTDTQYF. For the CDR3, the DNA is TGTGCCAGCTCATGGGGGACAGGGACAGATACGCAGTATTTT. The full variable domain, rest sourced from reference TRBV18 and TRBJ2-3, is NAGVMQNPRHLVRRRGQEARLRCSPMKGHSHVYWYRQLPEEGLKFMVYLQKENIIDESGMPKERFSAEFPKEGPSILRIQQVVRGDSAAYFCASSWGTGTDTQYFGPGTRLTVL.

CDR3 amino acids: CASSLGGGYGYTF. The CDR3 coding sequence is TGCGCCAGCAGCTTGGGGGGGGGCTATGGCTACACCTTC. This chain connects TRBV5-1 to TRBJ1-2, with D possibly TRBD1 on 5 matching bases. The germline gives CDR1 SGHRS, CDR2 YFSETQ. The CDR3 length is 13 residues. The V end was cut by 0 bases, the J end by 4 bases, with 7 bases between. Combining the CDR3 with reference TRBV5-1 and TRBJ1-2 gives the whole variable domain KAGVTQTPRYLIKTRGQQVTLSCSPISGHRSVSWYQQTPGQGLQFLFEYFSETQRNKGNFPGRFSGRQFSNSRSEMNVSTLELGDSALYLCASSLGGGYGYTFGSGTRLTVV.

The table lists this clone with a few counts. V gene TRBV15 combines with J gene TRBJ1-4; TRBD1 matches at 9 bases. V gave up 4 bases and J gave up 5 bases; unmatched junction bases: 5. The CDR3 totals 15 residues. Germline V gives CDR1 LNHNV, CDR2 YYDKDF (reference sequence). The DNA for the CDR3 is TGTGCCACCAGCATTATCGGGACAGGGAATGAAAAACTGTTTTTT. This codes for CATSIIGTGNEKLFF.

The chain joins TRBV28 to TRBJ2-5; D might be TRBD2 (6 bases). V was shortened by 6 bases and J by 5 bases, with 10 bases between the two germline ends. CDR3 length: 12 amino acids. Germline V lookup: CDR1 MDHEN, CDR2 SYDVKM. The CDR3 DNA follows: TGTGCCAGCAGGGGGGGAAAGGAGACCCAGTACTTC. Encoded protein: CASRGGKETQYF.

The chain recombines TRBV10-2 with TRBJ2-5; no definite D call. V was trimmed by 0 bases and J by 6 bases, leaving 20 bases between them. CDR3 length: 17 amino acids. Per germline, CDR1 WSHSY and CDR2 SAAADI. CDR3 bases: TGCGCCAGCAGTGAGTCGAAACAAGCTCCAGCGTCGAAGACCCAGTACTTC. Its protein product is CASSESKQAPASKTQYF.

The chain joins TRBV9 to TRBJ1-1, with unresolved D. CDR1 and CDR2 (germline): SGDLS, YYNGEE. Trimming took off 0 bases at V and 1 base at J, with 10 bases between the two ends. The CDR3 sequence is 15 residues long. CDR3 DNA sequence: TGTGCCAGCAGCGTAGGCGAGGCCCGGAACACTGAAGCTTTCTTT. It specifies CASSVGEARNTEAFF.

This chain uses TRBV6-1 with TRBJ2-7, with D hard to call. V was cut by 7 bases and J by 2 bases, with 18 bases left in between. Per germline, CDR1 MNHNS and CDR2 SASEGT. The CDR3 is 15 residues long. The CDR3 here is CASTLRALTTYEQYF. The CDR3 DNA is TGTGCCAGCACCCTACGCGCGCTTACCACCTACGAGCAGTACTTC.

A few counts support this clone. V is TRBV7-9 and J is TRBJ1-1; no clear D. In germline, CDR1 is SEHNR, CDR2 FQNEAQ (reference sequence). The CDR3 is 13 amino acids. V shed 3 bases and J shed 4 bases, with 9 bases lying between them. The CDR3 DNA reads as TGTGCCAGCAGCTTCCGGGAGGGCACTGAAGCTTTCTTT. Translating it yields CASSFREGTEAFF.

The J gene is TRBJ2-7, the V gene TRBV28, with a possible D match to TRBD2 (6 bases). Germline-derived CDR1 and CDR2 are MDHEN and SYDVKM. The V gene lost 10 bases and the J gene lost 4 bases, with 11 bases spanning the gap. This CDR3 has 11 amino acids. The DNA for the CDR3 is TGTGCCACTACGGAGGGTTACGAGCAGTACTTC. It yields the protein CATTEGYEQYF.

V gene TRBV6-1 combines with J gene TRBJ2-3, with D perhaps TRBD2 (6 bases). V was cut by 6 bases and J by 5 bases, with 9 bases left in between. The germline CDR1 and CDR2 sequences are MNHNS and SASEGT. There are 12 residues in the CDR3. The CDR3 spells CASRGTGDTQYF. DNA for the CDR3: TGTGCCAGCAGGGGGACTGGAGATACGCAGTATTTT.

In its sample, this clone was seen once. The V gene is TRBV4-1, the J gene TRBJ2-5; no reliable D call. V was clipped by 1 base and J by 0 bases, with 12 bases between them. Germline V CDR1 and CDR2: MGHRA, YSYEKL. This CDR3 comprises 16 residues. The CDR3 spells CASSQGRLSDQETQYF. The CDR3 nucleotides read TGCGCCAGCAGCCAAGGCCGGCTCAGCGACCAAGAGACCCAGTACTTC.

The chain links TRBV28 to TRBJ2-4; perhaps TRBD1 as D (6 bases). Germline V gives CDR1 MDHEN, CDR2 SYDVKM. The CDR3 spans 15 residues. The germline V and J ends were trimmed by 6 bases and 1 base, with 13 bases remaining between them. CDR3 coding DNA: TGTGCCAGCAGGCCTCAGGGGCTGGCCAAAAACATTCAGTACTTC. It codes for CASRPQGLAKNIQYF.

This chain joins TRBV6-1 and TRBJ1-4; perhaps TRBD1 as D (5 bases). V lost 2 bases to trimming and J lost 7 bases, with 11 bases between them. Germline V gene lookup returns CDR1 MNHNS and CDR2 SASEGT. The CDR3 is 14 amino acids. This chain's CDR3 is CASSENRMGEKLFF. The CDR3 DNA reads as TGTGCCAGCAGTGAAAACAGGATGGGTGAAAAACTGTTTTTT.

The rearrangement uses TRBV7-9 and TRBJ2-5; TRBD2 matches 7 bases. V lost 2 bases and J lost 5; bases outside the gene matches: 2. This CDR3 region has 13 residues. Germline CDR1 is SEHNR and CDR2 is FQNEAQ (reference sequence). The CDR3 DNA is TGTGCCAGCAGCTTATTGGGAGGGGAGACCCAGTACTTC. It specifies CASSLLGGETQYF.

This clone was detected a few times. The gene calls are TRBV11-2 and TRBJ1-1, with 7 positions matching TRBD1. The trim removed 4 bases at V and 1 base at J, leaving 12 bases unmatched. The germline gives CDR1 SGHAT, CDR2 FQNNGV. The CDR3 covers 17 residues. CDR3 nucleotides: TGTGCCAGCAGCTCCAAAAGGGCAGGGGGATGGAACACTGAAGCTTTCTTT. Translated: CASSSKRAGGWNTEAFF.

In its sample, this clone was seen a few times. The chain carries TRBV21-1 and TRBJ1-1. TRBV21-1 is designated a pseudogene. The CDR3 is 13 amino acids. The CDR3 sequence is CASSKRRHTEAFF. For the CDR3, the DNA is TGTGCCAGCAGCAAACGGAGGCACACTGAAGCTTTCTTT.